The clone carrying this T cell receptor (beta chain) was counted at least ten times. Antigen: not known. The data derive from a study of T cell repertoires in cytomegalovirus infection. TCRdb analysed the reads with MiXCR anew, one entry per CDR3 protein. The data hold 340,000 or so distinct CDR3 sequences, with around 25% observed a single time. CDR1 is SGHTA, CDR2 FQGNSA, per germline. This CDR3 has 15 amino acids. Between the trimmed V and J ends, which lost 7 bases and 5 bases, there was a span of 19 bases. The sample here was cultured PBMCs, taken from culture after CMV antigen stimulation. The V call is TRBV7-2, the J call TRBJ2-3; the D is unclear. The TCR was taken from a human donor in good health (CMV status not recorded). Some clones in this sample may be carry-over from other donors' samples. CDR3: CASTPLRLVIDTQYF. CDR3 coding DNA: TGTGCCAGCACCCCCCTTCGGCTAGTAATAGATACGCAGTATTTT.